The next 16 T cell receptor beta chains were all read from a single sample in a study of blood T cells in healthy people across ages. The authors ran a second PCR of roughly 6 to 12 cycles using a sample-barcoded 5' primer and a J-beta primer mix. TCRdb passed the 5' RACE reads through MiXCR, listing each CDR3 protein once. The data hold roughly 410,000 distinct CDR3 sequences, with roughly half observed a single time. The specimen was blood. These receptors all come from a man aged 60 to 69 in good health.

The genes are TRBV2 and TRBJ2-3; D is unresolved. The germline V gene has CDR1 SNHLY and CDR2 FYNNEI. V was clipped by 5 bases and J by 0 bases, with 12 bases between them. The CDR3 is 15 residues long. The CDR3 protein is CASSWTEPSTDTQYF. CDR3 in DNA: TGTGCCAGCAGTTGGACCGAGCCTAGCACAGATACGCAGTATTTT.

The V call is TRBV15, the J call TRBJ2-7; 7 bases are shared with TRBD1. Trimming took 5 bases from V and 0 from J; bases not matched to a gene: 7. The CDR3 length is 15 residues. Per the germline V gene, CDR1 is LNHNV and CDR2 is YYDKDF (reference sequence). The CDR3 bases are TGTGCCACCAGCGCAGACAGGGTGAGCTCCTACGAGCAGTACTTC. Protein: CATSADRVSSYEQYF.

The chain employs TRBV29-1 and TRBJ2-7; D is possibly TRBD1 (5 bases). Trimming took 5 bases from V and 5 from J, leaving 16 bases between them. The germline gives CDR1 SQVTM, CDR2 ANQGSEA. The CDR3 loop spans 13 amino acids. The CDR3 nucleotides read TGCAGCGTTAGGGGATTAGGGCAGAACGAGCAGTACTTC. This translates into CSVRGLGQNEQYF.

The J gene is TRBJ2-3, the V gene TRBV29-1; no definite D call. Trimming removed 5 bases from V and 0 bases from J, with 15 bases in between. Germline CDR1 and CDR2: SQVTM and ANQGSEA. The CDR3 contains 15 residues. DNA of the CDR3: TGCAGCGTTACCCGGGCTCCCCGTAGCACAGATACGCAGTATTTT. Its protein is CSVTRAPRSTDTQYF.

This chain joins TRBV7-2 and TRBJ2-5, with D uncertain. Germline V lookup: CDR1 SGHTA, CDR2 FQGNSA. The CDR3 has 14 residues. V lost 1 base and J 11 bases, leaving 17 bases between the germline ends. CDR3 sequence (DNA): TGTGCCAGCAGCTTAGATCGTGTTCTTAATGAGCAGTACTTC. The encoded protein is CASSLDRVLNEQYF.

This clonotype came up once. The V gene is TRBV20-1, the J gene TRBJ1-2; maybe TRBD1 (5 bases). This CDR3 contains 13 residues. V lost 0 bases and J lost 4, with 9 bases in between. Looked up from germline, CDR1 is DFQATT and CDR2 is SNEGSKA (reference sequence). CDR3 bases: TGCAGTGCTAGAGATGACAGCGGCTATGGCTACACCTTC. Protein product: CSARDDSGYGYTF.

This clonotype was counted a few times. The chain couples TRBV7-2 to TRBJ2-4; TRBD1 aligns across 7 bases. V shed 5 bases and J 5 bases; nucleotides not matched to a gene: 3. This CDR3 comprises 13 residues. CDR1 SGHTA and CDR2 FQGNSA come from the germline V gene. CDR3 residues: CASSVGTENIQYF. DNA of the CDR3: TGTGCCAGCAGCGTAGGGACAGAAAACATTCAGTACTTC.

With respect to this clonotype: Germline is not matched at one junction end, which may reflect a read error. V usage is TRBV7-9 and J usage is TRBJ1-2; a possible D gene is TRBD1 (5 bases). Germline V gene data show CDR1 as SEHNR and CDR2 as FQNEAQ (reference sequence). The CDR3 extends over 17 amino acids. The CDR3 sequence: CASSRGVTGRWGYGCTF. CDR3 in DNA: TGTGCCAGCAGCCGAGGGGTCACTGGCAGATGGGGCTATGGCTGCACCTTC.

The genes are TRBV12-3 or TRBV12-4 and TRBJ2-5; D is possibly TRBD1 (6 bases). The CDR3 contains 15 residues. V lost 5 bases to trimming and J lost 13 bases, with 26 bases between them. Written as DNA, the CDR3 is TGTGCCAGCAGTAAGAGGATGGTTGACAGGTGGGGTTCGTACTTC. Amino acids: CASSKRMVDRWGSYF.

In this sample, this clonotype turned up a few times. The chain uses TRBV20-1 and TRBJ1-2; 8 bases are a match to TRBD1. The CDR3 totals 16 residues. After removal of 6 bases from V and 3 bases from J, the junction contained 15 bases not matched to a gene. The germline V gene encodes CDR1 DFQATT and CDR2 SNEGSKA (reference sequence). CDR3 nucleotide sequence: TGCAGTGCCCGGTTAAGACAGGGGACCCCATACTATGGCTACACCTTC. Its translation: CSARLRQGTPYYGYTF.

This chain joins TRBV28 and TRBJ2-1; D ambiguous. Germline CDR1 and CDR2: MDHEN and SYDVKM. CDR3 size: 11 residues. V lost 3 bases and J 13 bases, leaving 10 bases between the germline ends. The CDR3 loop is CASSLMDGQFF. The CDR3 DNA reads TGTGCCAGCAGTTTGATGGATGGCCAGTTCTTC.

A word on this clonotype: One end of the junction does not line up with germline, which may come from a read error. This chain connects TRBV24-1 to TRBJ2-1, with TRBD2 as a possible D gene (7 bases). CDR3 size: 16 residues. The V gene's germline CDR1 is KGHDR and CDR2 SFDVKD. The CDR3 coding sequence is TGTGCCACCAGTGATCTGTCCCCGGGGGGCTACAACGAGCAGTTCTTC. It specifies CATSDLSPGGYNEQFF.

CDR3 region: CASRGDPYGYTF. CDR3 DNA: TGTGCCAGCAGGGGGGACCCTTATGGCTACACCTTC. The chain employs TRBV28 and TRBJ1-2; perhaps TRBD1 as D (5 bases). V was clipped by 6 bases and J by 5 bases, with 10 bases between them. The CDR3 covers 12 residues. CDR1 and CDR2 from the germline V gene are MDHEN and SYDVKM.

Regarding this clonotype: One end of the junction varies from germline; a read error may be responsible. The rearrangement joins TRBV6-2 or TRBV6-3 to TRBJ2-7, with D tentatively TRBD2 (6 bases). The J call may be incorrect, as the DNA end agrees better with TRBJ2-5. The CDR3 covers 14 residues. Germline CDR1 is MNHEY and CDR2 is SVGEGT. The CDR3 reads CASTLGGPQGTQYF. Written as DNA, the CDR3 is TGTGCCAGCACCCTGGGGGGACCGCAAGGGACCCAGTACTTC.

The rearrangement links TRBV5-1 to TRBJ2-2; 7 positions agree with TRBD1. The CDR3 consists of 16 residues. Germline trimming cut 5 bases from V and 7 bases from J; bases unmatched to any gene: 14. Germline values: CDR1 SGHRS, CDR2 YFSETQ. The CDR3 DNA reads TGCGCCAGCAGTTTGTCTGACAGGGCTCGTGGCGGGGAGCTGTTTTTT. Protein sequence: CASSLSDRARGGELFF.

This clonotype occurred once. The chain employs TRBV7-2 and TRBJ2-5; 7 positions match TRBD2. V trimming: 2 bases; J trimming: 4 bases; junction bases outside the gene matches: 4. Germline loops: CDR1 SGHTA, CDR2 FQGNSA. This CDR3 spans 14 amino acids. CDR3 residues: CASSLIGGRETQYF. The CDR3 DNA follows: TGTGCCAGCAGCTTAATTGGCGGGAGAGAGACCCAGTACTTC.